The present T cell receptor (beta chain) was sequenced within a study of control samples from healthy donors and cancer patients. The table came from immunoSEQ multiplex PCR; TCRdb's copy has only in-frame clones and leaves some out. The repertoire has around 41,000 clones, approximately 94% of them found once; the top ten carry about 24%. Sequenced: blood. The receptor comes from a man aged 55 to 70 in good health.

CDR3 sequence: CSVGQGADQPQHF. For the CDR3, the DNA is TGCAGCGTCGGACAGGGGGCTGATCAGCCCCAGCATTTT. The rearrangement uses TRBV29-1 and TRBJ1-5; TRBD1 agrees at 11 bases. Germline V gene lookup returns CDR1 SQVTM and CDR2 ANQGSEA. The CDR3 consists of 13 residues. V shed 6 bases, J shed 5 bases, and the junction held 3 bases outside the gene matches. Supplemented by reference TRBV29-1 and TRBJ1-5, the full variable domain reads SAVISQKPSRDICQRGTSLTIQCQVDSQVTMMFWYRQQPGQSLTLIATANQGSEATYESGFVIDKFPISRPNLTFSTLTVSNMSPEDSSIYLCSVGQGADQPQHFGDGTRLSIL.